These T cell receptor beta chains were read from a single sample in a study of radiotherapy plus CTLA-4 blockade in lung cancer. Sequenced by immunoSEQ multiplex PCR; TCRdb stores in-frame clones only, minus some. The data show about 80,000 clones, about 84% seen once. Sequences were derived from peripheral blood, sampled from a patient treated with radiotherapy plus ipilimumab. Receptor source: a human donor with non-small cell lung cancer who had stable disease on radiotherapy plus ipilimumab. Each CDR3 is given with its conserved first and last residue. D genes are given only for firm matches. Not every row has a clone size; where given, it reads once, few, many or a size class.

CDR3: CASSQRTSGYNEQFF
DNA: TGTGCCAGCAGCCAAAGGACTAGCGGGTACAATGAGCAGTTCTTC
size: NA
V: TRBV4-2
J: TRBJ2-1
D: TRBD2

CDR3: CASRHERVGGRKTQYF
DNA: TGTGCCAGCAGACACGAGAGGGTGGGGGGGCGGAAGACCCAGTACTTC
size: NA
V: TRBV28
J: TRBJ2-5
D: NA

CDR3: CASSAGQGRSPLHF
DNA: TGTGCCAGCAGCGCGGGACAGGGGCGATCACCCCTCCACTTT
size: NA
V: TRBV6-4
J: TRBJ1-6
D: TRBD1

CDR3: CASITIGRDRGKIGDQPQHF
DNA: TGTGCCAGCATTACAATAGGAAGGGACAGGGGAAAAATCGGCGATCAGCCCCAGCATTTT
size: once
V: TRBV14
J: TRBJ1-5
D: TRBD1

CDR3: CASGSNYEQYF
DNA: TGTGCCAGCGGGAGTAATTACGAGCAGTACTTC
size: NA
V: TRBV11-1
J: TRBJ2-7
D: NA

CDR3: CASSQHFAGGITDTQYF
DNA: TGTGCCAGCAGCCAACACTTTGCGGGGGGGATCACAGATACGCAGTATTTT
size: NA
V: TRBV4-2
J: TRBJ2-3
D: TRBD2

CDR3: CASSHSRQETQYF
DNA: TGTGCCAGCAGTCATAGCAGACAAGAGACCCAGTACTTC
size: NA
V: TRBV28
J: TRBJ2-5
D: NA

CDR3: CASQSRFRNNQPQHF
DNA: TGTGCCAGCCAATCGCGGTTTCGGAACAATCAGCCCCAGCATTTT
size: NA
V: TRBV27
J: TRBJ1-5
D: NA

CDR3: CASSLLTSGLVNTGELFF
DNA: TGTGCCAGCAGTTTACTTACCTCTGGGTTAGTTAACACCGGGGAGCTGTTTTTT
size: NA
V: TRBV28
J: TRBJ2-2
D: NA

CDR3: CASSRQGNTEAFF
DNA: TGTGCCAGCTCACGTCAGGGCAACACTGAAGCTTTCTTT
size: NA
V: TRBV18
J: TRBJ1-1
D: NA

CDR3: CASRLEGGRRPYEQYF
DNA: TGCGCCAGCAGACTGGAGGGAGGCAGGCGCCCCTACGAGCAGTACTTC
size: NA
V: TRBV5-1
J: TRBJ2-7
D: NA

CDR3: CASSQDFFGPGTDTQYF
DNA: TGCGCCAGCAGCCAAGATTTTTTCGGCCCCGGCACAGATACGCAGTATTTT
size: NA
V: TRBV4-1
J: TRBJ2-3
D: NA

CDR3: CASSDSTNNEQFF
DNA: TGTGCCAGCAGTGACTCTACCAACAATGAGCAGTTCTTC
size: NA
V: TRBV6-4
J: TRBJ2-1
D: NA

CDR3: CASRFDRGSGANVLTF
DNA: TGTGCCAGCAGGTTTGACAGAGGCTCTGGGGCCAACGTCCTGACTTTC
size: NA
V: TRBV2
J: TRBJ2-6
D: NA

CDR3: CASSRQEATIYF
DNA: TGTGCCAGCTCGCGACAGGAGGCCACCATATATTTT
size: once
V: TRBV18
J: TRBJ1-3
D: NA

CDR3: CASSSDRGRGYTF
DNA: TGTGCCAGCAGTTCGGACAGGGGGCGCGGCTACACCTTC
size: NA
V: TRBV2
J: TRBJ1-2
D: TRBD1

CDR3: CASSLGGEGYNEQFF
DNA: TGCGCCAGCAGCTTGGGAGGGGAGGGGTACAATGAGCAGTTCTTC
size: NA
V: TRBV5-1
J: TRBJ2-1
D: TRBD2

CDR3: CASSPGNEQFF
DNA: TGTGCCAGCAGCCCCGGCAATGAGCAGTTCTTC
size: NA
V: TRBV6-5
J: TRBJ2-1
D: NA

CDR3: CASSLPGGRDEQFF
DNA: TGTGCCAGCAGCCTCCCAGGGGGGAGGGATGAGCAGTTCTTC
size: once
V: TRBV28
J: TRBJ2-1
D: NA

CDR3: CASSLDGGQRDTEAFF
DNA: TGCGCCAGCAGCTTGGATGGAGGCCAGAGGGACACTGAAGCTTTCTTT
size: NA
V: TRBV5-1
J: TRBJ1-1
D: NA

CDR3: CASKGNTEAFF
DNA: TGTGCCAGCAAAGGGAACACTGAAGCTTTCTTT
size: NA
V: TRBV28
J: TRBJ1-1
D: NA

CDR3: CASSSGAGVSNEQFF
DNA: TGCGCCAGCAGCTCAGGAGCGGGAGTAAGTAATGAGCAGTTCTTC
size: NA
V: TRBV5-1
J: TRBJ2-1
D: TRBD2

CDR3: CASSLGTVARGTQYF
DNA: TGTGCCAGCAGCTTAGGGACGGTTGCCCGGGGGACCCAGTACTTC
size: NA
V: TRBV7-2
J: TRBJ2-5
D: NA

CDR3: CASSPNALAGGSNEQFF
DNA: TGTGCCAGCAGCCCTAACGCCCTAGCGGGAGGAAGCAATGAGCAGTTCTTC
size: NA
V: TRBV5-4
J: TRBJ2-1
D: TRBD2

CDR3: CASSTTRGGANVLTF
DNA: TGTGCCAGCAGTACTACAAGGGGTGGGGCCAACGTCCTGACTTTC
size: NA
V: TRBV6-1
J: TRBJ2-6
D: NA

CDR3: CASSLLGGNTEAFF
DNA: TGTGCCAGCAGCCTACTTGGAGGGAACACTGAAGCTTTCTTT
size: NA
V: TRBV14
J: TRBJ1-1
D: NA

CDR3: CASSKSHCEAALNTEAFF
DNA: TGTGCCAGCAGCAAAAGTCACTGTGAAGCAGCCTTGAACACTGAAGCTTTCTTT
size: NA
V: TRBV21-1
J: TRBJ1-1
D: NA

CDR3: CASSLTGGGIYGYTF
DNA: TGCGCCAGCAGCTTAACAGGGGGCGGAATCTATGGCTACACCTTC
size: NA
V: TRBV5-1
J: TRBJ1-2
D: TRBD1

CDR3: CASSLQGALNQPQHF
DNA: TGTGCCAGCAGCTTGCAGGGGGCGTTAAATCAGCCCCAGCATTTT
size: NA
V: TRBV5-6
J: TRBJ1-5
D: TRBD1

CDR3: CAATSGANVLTF
DNA: TGTGCCGCCACCTCTGGGGCCAACGTCCTGACTTTC
size: NA
V: TRBV27
J: TRBJ2-6
D: NA

CDR3: CASSMYTDTQYF
DNA: TGTGCCAGTAGTATGTACACAGATACGCAGTATTTT
size: once
V: TRBV19
J: TRBJ2-3
D: NA

CDR3: CSVVGGIEQYF
DNA: TGCAGCGTTGTGGGGGGGATCGAGCAGTACTTC
size: NA
V: TRBV29-1
J: TRBJ2-7
D: TRBD2

CDR3: CASSSGGRDTDTQYF
DNA: TGCGCCAGCAGCTCCGGGGGTAGGGACACAGATACGCAGTATTTT
size: NA
V: TRBV5-1
J: TRBJ2-3
D: NA

CDR3: CASSFIQGPLHF
DNA: TGTGCCAGCAGCTTCATTCAGGGGCCCCTCCACTTT
size: NA
V: TRBV7-3
J: TRBJ1-6
D: NA

CDR3: CSVEVGQGATGELFF
DNA: TGCAGCGTTGAAGTGGGGCAGGGGGCCACCGGGGAGCTGTTTTTT
size: NA
V: TRBV29-1
J: TRBJ2-2
D: TRBD1

CDR3: CASSRGTSGAKEQFF
DNA: TGTGCCAGCAGCCGTGGTACTAGCGGGGCAAAAGAGCAGTTCTTC
size: NA
V: TRBV11-3
J: TRBJ2-1
D: TRBD2

CDR3: CASSFRSGLAGYTF
DNA: TGTGCCAGCAGTTTTCGCTCAGGGCTTGCTGGCTACACCTTC
size: few
V: TRBV28
J: TRBJ1-2
D: NA

CDR3: CAWKPHPTVLLSYEQYF
DNA: TGTGCCTGGAAGCCACATCCGACGGTTCTCCTGTCCTACGAGCAGTACTTC
size: NA
V: TRBV30
J: TRBJ2-7
D: NA

CDR3: CASSPTGDSGNTIYF
DNA: TGTGCCAGCTCACCGACAGGGGACTCTGGAAACACCATATATTTT
size: NA
V: TRBV18
J: TRBJ1-3
D: TRBD1

CDR3: CASSGAPPTNEKLFF
DNA: TGTGCCAGCAGCGGGGCCCCCCCAACTAATGAAAAACTGTTTTTT
size: NA
V: TRBV7-2
J: TRBJ1-4
D: NA

CDR3: CASSLSSGSVDTQYF
DNA: TGCGCCAGCAGCTTGTCCAGCGGGAGCGTAGATACGCAGTATTTT
size: NA
V: TRBV5-1
J: TRBJ2-3
D: TRBD2

CDR3: CASSESDGTLGTQYF
DNA: TGTGCCAGCAGTGAATCGGACGGTACCTTGGGGACCCAGTACTTC
size: NA
V: TRBV2
J: TRBJ2-5
D: NA

CDR3: CASSPGSTVQETQYF
DNA: TGTGCCAGCAGCCCAGGGTCGACGGTTCAAGAGACCCAGTACTTC
size: NA
V: TRBV5-8
J: TRBJ2-5
D: NA

CDR3: CASSLGTEQETQYF
DNA: TGTGCCAGCAGCCTCGGGACAGAGCAAGAGACCCAGTACTTC
size: NA
V: TRBV7-9
J: TRBJ2-5
D: TRBD1

CDR3: CATISDSSNEQFF
DNA: TGTGCCACAATTTCGGACAGCTCCAATGAGCAGTTCTTC
size: NA
V: TRBV5-5
J: TRBJ2-1
D: NA

CDR3: CASSSGTDYGYTF
DNA: TGTGCCAGCAGCTCCGGGACGGACTATGGCTACACCTTC
size: NA
V: TRBV9
J: TRBJ1-2
D: NA

CDR3: CASSELAGFGGYTF
DNA: TGCGCCAGCAGTGAGCTGGCAGGGTTCGGAGGCTACACCTTC
size: NA
V: TRBV10-1
J: TRBJ1-2
D: NA

CDR3: CASSLRTGYTGELFF
DNA: TGTGCCAGCAGCTTGAGGACAGGGTACACCGGGGAGCTGTTTTTT
size: once
V: TRBV5-6
J: TRBJ2-2
D: TRBD1

CDR3: CASTWAGGPVGYTF
DNA: TGTGCCAGTACCTGGGCCGGGGGTCCTGTGGGCTACACCTTC
size: few
V: TRBV19
J: TRBJ1-2
D: NA

CDR3: CAWTRRPRGGYGYTF
DNA: TGTGCCTGGACCCGTCGACCAAGGGGCGGCTATGGCTACACCTTC
size: NA
V: TRBV30
J: TRBJ1-2
D: NA

CDR3: CSVAAGQETQYF
DNA: TGCAGCGTTGCGGCCGGTCAAGAGACCCAGTACTTC
size: NA
V: TRBV29-1
J: TRBJ2-5
D: NA

CDR3: CASSSLAELQYF
DNA: TGTGCCAGTAGTTCTCTAGCGGAGCTGCAGTATTTT
size: NA
V: TRBV19
J: TRBJ2-3
D: TRBD2

CDR3: CASSLGGEQYF
DNA: TGTGCCAGCAGCTTGGGGGGTGAGCAGTACTTC
size: NA
V: TRBV5-8
J: TRBJ2-7
D: NA

CDR3: CASSFRQGSTIPQHF
DNA: TGTGCCAGCAGCTTCCGGCAGGGCTCGACAATTCCCCAGCATTTT
size: NA
V: TRBV7-2
J: TRBJ1-5
D: NA

CDR3: CASSPPGQGSYEQYF
DNA: TGTGCCAGCAGTCCGCCGGGACAGGGCTCCTACGAGCAGTACTTC
size: NA
V: TRBV6-5
J: TRBJ2-7
D: TRBD1